This note documents a single T cell receptor beta chain sequence. This specimen belongs to a study of control samples from healthy donors and cancer patients. From germline, CDR1 is LNHDA and CDR2 SQIVND (reference sequence). The CDR3 extends over 15 amino acids. V shed 5 bases and J 5 bases; nucleotides not matched to a gene: 10. Here immunoSEQ multiplex PCR was the method, and the copy in TCRdb shows in-frame clones only, minus some. The sample contains 200,000 to 250,000 clones, roughly 94% of which appear only once. Input material: blood. The sequence came from a man aged 50-59 years in good health. The chain carries TRBV19 and TRBJ1-2; 8 positions match TRBD1. The CDR3 sequence: CASSGGVDRGYGYTF. In DNA form, the CDR3 reads TGTGCCAGTAGTGGCGGGGTTGACAGGGGATATGGCTACACCTTC.